The 26 T cell receptor beta chains below come from one sample, sequenced in a study of circulating tumor DNA in untreated peripheral T-cell lymphoma. Sequenced by immunoSEQ multiplex PCR; TCRdb stores in-frame clones only, minus some. The repertoire holds about 8,900 clones, with nearly 85% as singletons. The specimen sequenced was tumor tissue. The receptors stem from a human donor with peripheral T-cell lymphoma.

This chain joins TRBV29-1 and TRBJ2-7; the D gene could be TRBD1 or TRBD2 (5 bases each). This CDR3 comprises 14 residues. V was trimmed by 5 bases and J by 4 bases, leaving 18 bases between them. Germline CDR1 is SQVTM and CDR2 is ANQGSEA. CDR3 in DNA: TGCAGCGTTCTGAGGGGATCCGGGCCATACGAGCAGTACTTC. Translating it yields CSVLRGSGPYEQYF.

This clone has a handful of counts. This rearrangement joins TRBV18 to TRBJ1-5; D might be TRBD1 (6 bases). CDR1 KGHSH and CDR2 LQKENI come from the germline V gene. V shed 2 bases and J shed 1 base, with 12 bases lying between them. The CDR3 sequence is 16 residues long. CDR3 DNA: TGTGCCAGCTCACCAGAGGGAGGGGGGAGCAATCAGCCCCAGCATTTT. This translates into CASSPEGGGSNQPQHF. Complete variable domain (other parts from reference TRBV18 and TRBJ1-5): NAGVMQNPRHLVRRRGQEARLRCSPMKGHSHVYWYRQLPEEGLKFMVYLQKENIIDESGMPKERFSAEFPKEGPSILRIQQVVRGDSAAYFCASSPEGGGSNQPQHFGDGTRLSIL.

V gene TRBV6-8 combines with J gene TRBJ1-1; D is unclear. Germline CDR1 and CDR2: MNHGY and SAAAGT. This CDR3 spans 14 amino acids. Trimming pared 1 base from V and 1 base from J, leaving 7 bases between. The DNA of the CDR3 is TGTGCCAGCAGTTACTTGGTCACGAACACTGAAGCTTTCTTT. Translating it yields CASSYLVTNTEAFF.

The chain uses TRBV12-5 and TRBJ1-2; no definite D call. Deletions cut 4 bases from V and 5 bases from J, with 8 bases between. Germline CDR1 LGHNT, CDR2 FRNRAP. CDR3 length: 12 amino acids. CDR3: CASGSKQYGYTF. In DNA, the CDR3 is TGTGCTAGTGGTTCTAAACAGTATGGCTACACCTTC.

The V gene is TRBV19, the J gene TRBJ2-7; 7 bases align to TRBD1. The V gene end was trimmed by 6 bases and the J gene end by 4 bases; junction bases not matched to a gene: 9. This CDR3 has 14 residues. The germline gives CDR1 LNHDA, CDR2 SQIVND (reference sequence). Here the CDR3 DNA reads TGTGCCAGTAGATCGACAGGGAAAGGATACGAGCAGTACTTC. This sequence encodes CASRSTGKGYEQYF.

The chain has TRBV12-5 and TRBJ2-7; D may correspond to TRBD1 or TRBD2 (6 bases each). The CDR3 covers 14 residues. Germline V lookup: CDR1 LGHNT, CDR2 FRNRAP. Trimming removed 4 bases at V and 4 bases at J, with 14 bases between. The DNA of the CDR3 is TGTGCTAGTGGTTATATGGGGGGCGCTTACGAGCAGTACTTC. Amino acid sequence: CASGYMGGAYEQYF.

This chain links TRBV19 with TRBJ2-2; weak D call: TRBD2 (7 bases). In germline, CDR1 is LNHDA, CDR2 SQIVND (reference sequence). V was cut by 6 bases and J by 5 bases, with 10 bases left in between. The CDR3 totals 13 residues. CDR3 residues: CASSGGTTGELFF. The CDR3 nucleotides are TGTGCCAGTAGCGGGGGGACAACCGGGGAGCTGTTTTTT.

The J gene is TRBJ2-3, the V gene TRBV1; the D call in the table, TRBD2, was not verified against the DNA. TRBV1 is classified as a pseudogene. The CDR3 contains 15 residues. CDR3 protein: CASSLLASGTDTQYF. The DNA for the CDR3 is TGCGCCAGCAGTCTACTAGCGTCGGGGACAGATACGCAGTATTTT.

The J gene is TRBJ2-1, the V gene TRBV6-8, with D tentatively TRBD1 (5 bases). Looked up from germline, CDR1 is MNHGY and CDR2 is SAAAGT. With 6 bases removed from V and 8 bases from J, the gap between germline ends came to 11 bases. The CDR3 covers 12 residues. CDR3 DNA: TGTGCCAGCAGAAGCAGGGTTCATGAGCAGTTCTTC. This gives the protein CASRSRVHEQFF.

The chain is built from TRBV6-8 and TRBJ2-5; the D gene is possibly TRBD1 (6 bases). Trimming shortened V by 5 bases and J by 2 bases, and 15 bases separated the two germline ends. This CDR3 spans 15 amino acids. Germline loops: CDR1 MNHGY, CDR2 SAAAGT. The CDR3 region has the DNA TGTGCCAGCAGTCGGTCCTGGACAGCACAAGAGACCCAGTACTTC. This encodes CASSRSWTAQETQYF.

The rearrangement uses TRBV6-7 and TRBJ1-1; D ambiguous. TRBV6-7 has ORF status, its function being uncertain. The CDR3 runs 11 residues. V was trimmed by 8 bases and J by 0 bases, leaving 4 bases between them. CDR3 region: CASSMNTEAFF. The DNA for the CDR3 is TGTGCCAGCTCCATGAACACTGAAGCTTTCTTT.

This clone was observed a single time. Mismatch with germline at one junction end may stem from a read error. The chain joins TRBV6-1 to TRBJ1-3; D call uncertain. This CDR3 spans 14 amino acids. Germline CDR1 is MNHNS and CDR2 is SASEGT. This CDR3 is CAISEVSSGNTIYF. CDR3 DNA sequence: TGTGCCATCAGTGAAGTGAGCTCTGGAAACACCATATATTTT.

This chain uses TRBV28 with TRBJ2-7; possibly TRBD2 for D (5 bases). In germline, CDR1 is MDHEN, CDR2 SYDVKM. This CDR3 has 14 residues. The V end lost 3 bases, the J end lost 4 bases, and 13 bases lay between the germline ends. In DNA, the CDR3 is TGTGCCAGCAGTTTGGCGGACTTTATTTACGAGCAGTACTTC. Translating gives CASSLADFIYEQYF.

The rearrangement links TRBV2 to TRBJ1-6, with a weak D call TRBD1 (6 bases). This CDR3 is built from 12 residues. V dropped 11 bases and J dropped 8 bases, with 13 bases sitting between them. Per germline, CDR1 SNHLY and CDR2 FYNNEI. The CDR3 DNA reads TGTGCCGGACGGGACACTCATTCACCCCTCCACTTT. Amino acids: CAGRDTHSPLHF.

This chain links TRBV23-1 with TRBJ2-1; 10 positions match TRBD1. Being an ORF, TRBV23-1 has a function that is uncertain. CDR3 length: 15 amino acids. V lost 6 bases, J lost 5 bases, and 7 bases stayed unmatched. DNA of the CDR3: TGCGCCAGCAGCCCCTGGACAGGGGGTGACAATGAGCAGTTCTTC. Protein: CASSPWTGGDNEQFF.

This chain connects TRBV6-4 to TRBJ1-1; D remains ambiguous. Germline CDR1 MRHNA, CDR2 SNTAGT. The CDR3 contains 11 residues. CDR3 sequence: CTVRLDTEAFF. The DNA for the CDR3 is TGTACCGTCAGGTTGGACACTGAAGCTTTCTTT.

V is TRBV6-8 and J is TRBJ1-3, with TRBD1 matching 7 bases. The CDR3 is 14 residues long. The V gene end was trimmed by 6 bases and the J gene end by 3 bases; junction bases not matched to a gene: 5. Germline CDR1 MNHGY, CDR2 SAAAGT. CDR3 protein: CASSPQGSGNTIYF. Here the CDR3 DNA reads TGTGCCAGCAGCCCACAGGGGAGTGGAAACACCATATATTTT.

The gene calls are TRBV18 and TRBJ2-1, with D hard to call. Trimming took 3 bases from V and 8 from J, leaving 14 bases between them. The CDR3 has 14 amino acids. Germline lookup yields CDR1 KGHSH and CDR2 LQKENI. CDR3 bases: TGTGCCAGCTCACCGTCGGGTCCCCAATATGAGCAGTTCTTC. This gives the protein CASSPSGPQYEQFF.

V is TRBV19 and J is TRBJ1-1; perhaps TRBD1 as D (5 bases). Germline V gene lookup returns CDR1 LNHDA and CDR2 SQIVND (reference sequence). The CDR3 extends over 13 amino acids. Trimming left V 3 bases short and J 4 bases short, with 9 bases between. CDR3 coding DNA: TGTGCCAGTAGTATGGGGGGGATCACTGAAGCTTTCTTT. Its translation: CASSMGGITEAFF. The variable domain in full, completed from reference TRBV19 and TRBJ1-1, reads DGGITQSPKYLFRKEGQNVTLSCEQNLNHDAMYWYRQDPGQGLRLIYYSQIVNDFQKGDIAEGYSVSREKKESFPLTVTSAQKNPTAFYLCASSMGGITEAFFGQGTRLTVV.

The chain combines TRBV12-5 with TRBJ2-1; TRBD2 matches at 7 bases. The trim removed 0 bases at V and 2 bases at J, leaving 4 bases unmatched. Looked up from germline, CDR1 is LGHNT and CDR2 is FRNRAP. CDR3 size: 16 residues. As DNA, the CDR3 is TGTGCTAGTGGTTTGGTATCTAGCGGACCCTACAATGAGCAGTTCTTC. This encodes CASGLVSSGPYNEQFF.

The V gene is TRBV30, the J gene TRBJ2-1, with a possible D match to TRBD2 (6 bases). V lost 0 bases and J lost 10, with 10 bases in between. Per germline, CDR1 GTSNPN and CDR2 SVGIG (reference sequence). This CDR3 comprises 12 residues. CDR3 nucleotide sequence: TGTGCCTGGAGTGTAGGGGCGGGGGAGCAGTTCTTC. Encoded protein: CAWSVGAGEQFF.

The rearrangement links TRBV6-8 to TRBJ2-1; D might be TRBD1 (5 bases). CDR3 length: 16 amino acids. V lost 5 bases to trimming and J lost 6 bases, with 20 bases between them. CDR1 MNHGY and CDR2 SAAAGT come from the germline V gene. CDR3 residues: CASSPWGAGSLNEQFF. DNA of the CDR3: TGTGCCAGCAGTCCTTGGGGCGCAGGGTCACTCAATGAGCAGTTCTTC.

The rearrangement links TRBV11-3 to TRBJ1-1; D may be TRBD1 (6 bases). There are 14 residues in the CDR3. Germline CDR1 reads SGHNT; CDR2 reads YENEEA. The V gene lost 3 bases and the J gene lost 5 bases, with 13 bases spanning the gap. Here the CDR3 reads CASSLTGGGTEAFF. The CDR3 DNA follows: TGTGCCAGCAGCTTGACAGGAGGAGGGACTGAAGCTTTCTTT.

The chain recombines TRBV15 with TRBJ2-6; 8 bases are a match to TRBD1. This CDR3 is 19 amino acids long. V lost 0 bases, J lost 0 bases, and 7 bases stayed unmatched. CDR1 is LNHNV and CDR2 is YYDKDF in the germline V gene (reference sequence). In DNA form, the CDR3 reads TGTGCCACCAGCAGAGATTGGGACAGGCAGAGCTCTGGGGCCAACGTCCTGACTTTC. This codes for CATSRDWDRQSSGANVLTF.

The gene calls are TRBV9 and TRBJ1-5, with unresolved D. Trimming took off 2 bases at V and 0 bases at J, with 6 bases between the two ends. The germline V gene encodes CDR1 SGDLS and CDR2 YYNGEE. The CDR3 consists of 14 residues. The CDR3 sequence: CASSVSYSNQPQHF. CDR3 DNA sequence: TGTGCCAGCAGCGTGAGCTATAGCAATCAGCCCCAGCATTTT.

This chain links TRBV2 with TRBJ2-7; D is unclear. This CDR3 is built from 12 residues. In germline, CDR1 is SNHLY, CDR2 FYNNEI. V was pared by 6 bases and J by 1 base, with 7 bases between. For the CDR3, the DNA is TGTGCCAGCAGCTCTGGGTCCTACGAGCAGTACTTC. Translating gives CASSSGSYEQYF.